A selection of T cell receptor beta chains follows, all from one sample in a study of technical replicates of blood from several donors. Profiled with immunoSEQ multiplex PCR; TCRdb holds only in-frame clones, not every one. The data contain tens of thousands of clones, less than 95% of them singletons. Sample: T cells isolated from PBMCs. These receptor sequences come from a human donor in good health. The CDR3 runs from the conserved cysteine through the conserved F or W. D genes are given only for firm matches. Size is omitted from some rows. Given values are once, few, many or a class for expanded clones.

. | TRBJ2-7 | TRBD2 | TRBV7-2 | TGTGCCAGCAGCTTGGAGCGGGAGGTCCACGAGCAGTACTTC | CASSLEREVHEQYF
few | TRBJ2-7 | . | TRBV7-9 | TGTGCCAGCAGCTTACAGGGCCACGAGCAGTACTTC | CASSLQGHEQYF
. | TRBJ2-7 | . | TRBV14 | TGTGCCAGCAGCCAAGATAGAGGCCGGACCTACGAGCAGTACTTC | CASSQDRGRTYEQYF
. | TRBJ2-2 | . | TRBV28 | TGTGCCAGCAGGGAGGGTACCGGGGAGCTGTTTTTT | CASREGTGELFF
. | TRBJ1-1 | . | TRBV5-1 | TGCGCCAGCAGCTTGACAGGGACTGAAGCTTTCTTT | CASSLTGTEAFF
. | TRBJ2-5 | TRBD2 | TRBV19 | TGTGCCAGTAGTCTAGTAGCGGGAGAGACCCAGTACTTC | CASSLVAGETQYF
. | TRBJ1-2 | . | TRBV10-1 | TGCGCCAGCAAGTCGAACAAGGGGAACTATGGCTACACCTTC | CASKSNKGNYGYTF
. | TRBJ1-4 | . | TRBV9 | TGTGCCAGCAGCCCAGGACAGACTGCAACTAATGAAAAACTGTTTTTT | CASSPGQTATNEKLFF
. | TRBJ2-1 | . | TRBV5-8 | TGTGCCAGCAGCGCTTGGATGACACAACGGTATTCCAATGAGCAGTTCTTC | CASSAWMTQRYSNEQFF
. | TRBJ2-5 | . | TRBV5-8 | TGTGCCAGCAGCCCCCAGACTAGAGCCCAAGAGACCCAGTACTTC | CASSPQTRAQETQYF
. | TRBJ2-1 | TRBD2 | TRBV7-2 | TGTGCCAGCAGACTCATGGGGGGGAACAATGAGCAGTTCTTC | CASRLMGGNNEQFF
. | TRBJ1-3 | . | TRBV21-1 | TGTGCCAGCAGCTTACTTCCTGGAAACACCATATATTTT | CASSLLPGNTIYF
. | TRBJ2-7 | . | TRBV11-2 | TGTGCCAGCAGCCCCACTAGCCGGGCCACATCCTACGAGCAGTACTTC | CASSPTSRATSYEQYF
once | TRBJ2-1 | . | TRBV28 | TGTGCCAGCAGTTTCTACAGTAGCGGCTATTACAATGAGCAGTTCTTC | CASSFYSSGYYNEQFF
. | TRBJ2-7 | TRBD1 | TRBV10-1 | TGCGCCAGCAGTCCCGACAGGGGGTACGAGCAGTACTTC | CASSPDRGYEQYF
. | TRBJ1-1 | . | TRBV9 | TGTGCCAGCAGCGTGTCCTTCAGCCGGGAACACACTGAAGCTTTCTTT | CASSVSFSREHTEAFF
. | TRBJ1-5 | . | TRBV21-1 | TGTGCCAGCAGCTATACTATTGGGGGACAGCAAGCATTTTTCAGCAATCAGCCCCAGCATTTT | CASSYTIGGQQAFFSNQPQHF
once | TRBJ2-5 | TRBD2 | TRBV4-1 | TGCGCCAGCAGCCCCGGGGGACTAGCGGAGACCCAGTACTTC | CASSPGGLAETQYF
. | TRBJ2-2 | . | TRBV10-3 | TGTGCCATCAGACCGGGACAAAATACCGGGGAGCTGTTTTTT | CAIRPGQNTGELFF
. | TRBJ1-2 | TRBD1 | TRBV4-1 | TGCGCCAGCAGCCAAGGAGGGGGCATCTATGGCTACACCTTC | CASSQGGGIYGYTF
. | TRBJ1-1 | . | TRBV12-5 | TGTGCTAGTGGTTTCATACGAGTATTCACTGAAGCTTTCTTT | CASGFIRVFTEAFF
. | TRBJ1-1 | TRBD1 | TRBV27 | TGTGCCAGCAGTCAGAGACAGGGCGGTGATGCTGAAGCTTTCTTT | CASSQRQGGDAEAFF
. | TRBJ1-1 | . | TRBV27 | TGTGCCAGCAGCCTCCTAGGTGGCACTGAAGCTTTCTTT | CASSLLGGTEAFF
. | TRBJ2-3 | TRBD1 | TRBV27 | TGTGCCAGCAGTAATCGGGGACAGGGATCAGATACGCAGTATTTT | CASSNRGQGSDTQYF
. | TRBJ2-1 | TRBD1 | TRBV7-9 | TGTGCCAGCAGCTTACTCTCGAGACAGGGGGCGGACAATGAGCAGTTCTTC | CASSLLSRQGADNEQFF
. | TRBJ1-2 | TRBD1 | TRBV5-1 | TGCGCCAGCAGCTCTACAGGGGGAGGGGATATGGCCTTC | CASSSTGGGDMAF
. | TRBJ2-3 | TRBD2 | TRBV5-6 | TGTGCCAGCAGCCACTTGGCGGCGGGCGGGAGGGTAAAAGATACGCAGTATTTT | CASSHLAAGGRVKDTQYF
. | TRBJ1-1 | . | TRBV11-2 | TGTGCCAGCAGGCCGAGTCACGGACAATGGCACACTGAAGCTTTCTTT | CASRPSHGQWHTEAFF
. | TRBJ2-7 | . | TRBV11-3 | TGTGCCAGCAGCTCGCCGGCTTCGGGGAGGCTCCACGAGCAGTACTTC | CASSSPASGRLHEQYF
. | TRBJ1-1 | TRBD1 | TRBV5-6 | TGTGCCAGCAGCCACGACCGGGACAGGGGAGTCACTGAAGCTTTCTTT | CASSHDRDRGVTEAFF
. | TRBJ2-7 | . | TRBV4-1 | TGCGCCAGCAGCCAAGGCGAAGGACAGAGCTACGAGCAGTACTTC | CASSQGEGQSYEQYF
. | TRBJ2-7 | TRBD1 | TRBV9 | TGTGCCAGCAGCGTGGACAGGGCTTACGAGCAGTACTTC | CASSVDRAYEQYF
. | TRBJ2-7 | . | TRBV7-8 | TGTGCCAGCAGCTTCAGTGACGAGCAGTACTTC | CASSFSDEQYF
. | TRBJ1-2 | . | TRBV27 | TGTGCCAGCAGGATCAGGGGCTCCGCTGGCTACACCTTC | CASRIRGSAGYTF
. | TRBJ1-2 | . | TRBV6-5 | TGTGCCAGCAGTATAAATTCGGGGATTAACTATGGCTACACCTTC | CASSINSGINYGYTF
. | TRBJ1-1 | . | TRBV11-2 | TGTGCCAGCAGCTTAGATTCAGCGGCTTTCTTT | CASSLDSAAFF
. | TRBJ1-5 | . | TRBV11-2 | TGTGCCAGCAGCTTAGGACAAAATCAGCCCCAGCATTTT | CASSLGQNQPQHF
. | TRBJ1-1 | . | TRBV28 | TGTGCCAGCAGAATACAGCCGAACACTGAAGCTTTCTTT | CASRIQPNTEAFF
few | TRBJ2-1 | TRBD2 | TRBV29-1 | TGCAGCGTTGGTCGACTAGCGGGGCCCCACTCCTACAATGAGCAGTTCTTC | CSVGRLAGPHSYNEQFF
. | TRBJ2-7 | TRBD2 | TRBV29-1 | TGCAGCGTTGCAGCGGGAGCCCACTACGAGCAGTACTTC | CSVAAGAHYEQYF
. | TRBJ2-7 | TRBD2 | TRBV7-2 | TGTGCCAGCAGCTTATCTAGCGGCAATAACTACGAGCAGTACTTC | CASSLSSGNNYEQYF
. | TRBJ2-3 | . | TRBV7-2 | TGTGCCAGCAGCAGCAGGGGAGTGGGCACAGATACGCAGTATTTT | CASSSRGVGTDTQYF
. | TRBJ1-2 | . | TRBV11-2 | TGTGCCAGCAGCTCTCGCAGTTTCGGCTACACCTTC | CASSSRSFGYTF
. | TRBJ1-1 | TRBD1 | TRBV19 | TGTGCCAGTAGTTGGGACAGGGAGATTGACACTGAAGCTTTCTTT | CASSWDREIDTEAFF
once | TRBJ1-3 | TRBD1 | TRBV18 | TGTGCCAGCTCACCAGGACAGGGAAAAATAAACACCATATATTTT | CASSPGQGKINTIYF
. | TRBJ1-1 | . | TRBV14 | TGTGCCAGCAGCCAATCGCGGGTTGAAGCTTTCTTT | CASSQSRVEAFF
. | TRBJ2-7 | TRBD1 | TRBV4-1 | TGCGCCAGCAGGGGGACAGGGGGTAGGGAGCAGTACTTC | CASRGTGGREQYF
. | TRBJ2-7 | TRBD2 | TRBV6-5 | TGTGCCAGCAGTTATCGGGAGGGCCGCAGCGAGCAGTACTTC | CASSYREGRSEQYF
. | TRBJ2-7 | . | TRBV30 | TGTGCCTGGAGTCCGAGGCGATCGGTCTACGAGCAGTACTTC | CAWSPRRSVYEQYF
once | TRBJ2-7 | TRBD1 | TRBV7-6 | TGTGCCAGCAGCCTTGAGACAGGGGAAGCTTCCTACGAGCAGTACTTC | CASSLETGEASYEQYF
. | TRBJ2-7 | TRBD1 | TRBV28 | TGTGCCACACAGGGGGCCTACGAGCAGTACTTC | CATQGAYEQYF
. | TRBJ1-5 | TRBD1 | TRBV28 | TGTGCCAGCAGTTTTGAGACAGGGAACAATCAGCCCCAGCATTTT | CASSFETGNNQPQHF
. | TRBJ2-7 | . | TRBV27 | TGTGCCAGCAGTCTCCGACACCTCTACGAGCAGTACTTC | CASSLRHLYEQYF
. | TRBJ2-1 | TRBD2 | TRBV9 | TGTGCCAGCAGCGTCTTCCATAGCGGGAGCTACAATGAGCAGTTCTTC | CASSVFHSGSYNEQFF
. | TRBJ2-7 | TRBD1 | TRBV7-2 | TGTGCCAGCAGCTCATGGACAGGCTCCTACGAGCAGTACTTC | CASSSWTGSYEQYF
. | TRBJ1-1 | . | TRBV30 | TGTGCCTGGAGTGTTCGCAGGGCTCGTTTCACTGAAGCTTTCTTT | CAWSVRRARFTEAFF
. | TRBJ2-2 | . | TRBV7-9 | TGTGCCAGCAGCTTATCGGGCGGGGAGCTGTTTTTT | CASSLSGGELFF
. | TRBJ1-5 | . | TRBV11-3 | TGTGCCAGCAGCCGACACCGGGACAAACAACATTTT | CASSRHRDKQHF